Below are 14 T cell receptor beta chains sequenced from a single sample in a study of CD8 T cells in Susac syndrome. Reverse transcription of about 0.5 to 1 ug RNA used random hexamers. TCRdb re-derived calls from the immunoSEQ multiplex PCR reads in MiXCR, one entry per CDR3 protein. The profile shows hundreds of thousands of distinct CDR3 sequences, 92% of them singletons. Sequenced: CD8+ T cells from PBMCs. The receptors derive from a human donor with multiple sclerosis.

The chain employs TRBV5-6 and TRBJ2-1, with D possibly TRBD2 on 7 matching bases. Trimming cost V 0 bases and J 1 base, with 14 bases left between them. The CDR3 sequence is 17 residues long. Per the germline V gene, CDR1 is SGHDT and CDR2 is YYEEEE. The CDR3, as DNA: TGTGCCAGCAGCTTGGGTACCGGGGGGCCGTCCTACAATGAGCAGTTCTTC. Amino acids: CASSLGTGGPSYNEQFF.

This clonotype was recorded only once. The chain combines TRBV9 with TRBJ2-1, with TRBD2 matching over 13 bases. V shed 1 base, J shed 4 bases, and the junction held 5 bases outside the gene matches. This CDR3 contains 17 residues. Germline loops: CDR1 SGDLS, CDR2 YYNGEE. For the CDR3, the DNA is TGTGCCAGCAGCGTAACCAGGACTAGCGGGAGTTACAATGAGCAGTTCTTC. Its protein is CASSVTRTSGSYNEQFF.

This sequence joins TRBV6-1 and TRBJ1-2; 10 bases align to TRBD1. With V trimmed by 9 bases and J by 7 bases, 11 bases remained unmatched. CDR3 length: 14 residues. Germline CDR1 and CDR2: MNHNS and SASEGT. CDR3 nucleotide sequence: TGTGCCAGAAGGTCTGGGACAGGGGAAGGTGGCTACACCTTC. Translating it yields CARRSGTGEGGYTF.

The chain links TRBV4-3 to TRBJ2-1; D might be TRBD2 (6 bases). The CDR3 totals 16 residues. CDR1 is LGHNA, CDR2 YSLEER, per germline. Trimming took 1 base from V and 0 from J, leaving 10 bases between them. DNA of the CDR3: TGCGCCAGCAGCCAAGCCGTCGGGAGCTCCTACAATGAGCAGTTCTTC. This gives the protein CASSQAVGSSYNEQFF.

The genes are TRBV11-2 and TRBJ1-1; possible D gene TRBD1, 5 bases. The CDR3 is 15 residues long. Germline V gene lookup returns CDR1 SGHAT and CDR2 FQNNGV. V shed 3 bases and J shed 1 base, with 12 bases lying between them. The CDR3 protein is CASSLGLGRNTEAFF. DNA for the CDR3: TGTGCCAGCAGCTTGGGGCTGGGAAGGAACACTGAAGCTTTCTTT.

The CDR3 DNA reads as TGCAGTGCTAGAACTAGCGGGATGCCGAGGGAGCAGTACTTC. It codes for CSARTSGMPREQYF. This chain links TRBV20-1 with TRBJ2-7; 10 bases agree with TRBD2. The CDR3 runs to 14 residues. In germline, CDR1 is DFQATT, CDR2 SNEGSKA (reference sequence). After removal of 2 bases from V and 7 bases from J, the junction contained 8 bases not matched to a gene.

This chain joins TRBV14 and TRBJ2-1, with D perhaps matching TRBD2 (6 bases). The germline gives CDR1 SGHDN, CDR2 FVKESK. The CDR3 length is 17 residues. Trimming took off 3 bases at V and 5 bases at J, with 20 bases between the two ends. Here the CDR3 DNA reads TGTGCCAGCAGCCACTATTTCTCGGGCGGGGTTCACAATGAGCAGTTCTTC. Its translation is CASSHYFSGGVHNEQFF. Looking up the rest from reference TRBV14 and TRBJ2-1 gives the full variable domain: EAGVTQFPSHSVIEKGQTVTLRCDPISGHDNLYWYRRVMGKEIKFLLHFVKESKQDESGMPNNRFLAERTGGTYSTLKVQPAELEDSGVYFCASSHYFSGGVHNEQFFGPGTRLTVL.

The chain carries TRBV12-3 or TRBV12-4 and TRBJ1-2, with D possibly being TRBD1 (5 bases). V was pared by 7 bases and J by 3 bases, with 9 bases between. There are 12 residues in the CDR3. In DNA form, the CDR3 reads TGTGCCAGCATAGGGGATGACTATGGCTACACCTTC. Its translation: CASIGDDYGYTF.

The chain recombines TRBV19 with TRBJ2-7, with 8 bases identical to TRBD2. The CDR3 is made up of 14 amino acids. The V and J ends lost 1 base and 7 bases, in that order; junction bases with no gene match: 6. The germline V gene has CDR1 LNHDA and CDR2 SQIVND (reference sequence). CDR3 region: CASSIGAGVREQYF. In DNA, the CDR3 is TGTGCCAGTAGTATAGGAGCGGGAGTGAGGGAGCAGTACTTC.

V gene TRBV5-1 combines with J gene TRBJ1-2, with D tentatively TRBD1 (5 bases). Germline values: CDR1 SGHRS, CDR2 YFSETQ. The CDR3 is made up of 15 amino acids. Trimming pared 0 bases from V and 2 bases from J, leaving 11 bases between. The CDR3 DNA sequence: TGCGCCAGCAGCTTGGGGCAGGGAATGAACTATGGCTACACCTTC. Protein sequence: CASSLGQGMNYGYTF.

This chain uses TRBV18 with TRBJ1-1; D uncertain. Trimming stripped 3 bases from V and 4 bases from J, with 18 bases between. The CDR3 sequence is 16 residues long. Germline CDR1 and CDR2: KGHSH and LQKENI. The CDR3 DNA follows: TGTGCCAGCTCACCTCTCCCGGGAGTCCCGAGCACTGAAGCTTTCTTT. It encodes CASSPLPGVPSTEAFF.

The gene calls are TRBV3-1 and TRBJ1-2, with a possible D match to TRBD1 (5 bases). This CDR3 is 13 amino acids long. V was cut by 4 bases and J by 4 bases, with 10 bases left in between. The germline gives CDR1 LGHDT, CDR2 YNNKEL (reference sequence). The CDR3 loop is CASSPGGTYGYTF. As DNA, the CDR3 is TGTGCCAGCAGCCCCGGGGGGACCTATGGCTACACCTTC.

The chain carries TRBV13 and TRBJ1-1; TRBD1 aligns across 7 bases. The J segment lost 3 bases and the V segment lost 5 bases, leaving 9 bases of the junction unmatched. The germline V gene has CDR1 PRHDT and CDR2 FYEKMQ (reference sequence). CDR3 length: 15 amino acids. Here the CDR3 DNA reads TGTGCCAGCAGCGCCCTCGGAGGGGGCCACACTGAAGCTTTCTTT. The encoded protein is CASSALGGGHTEAFF.

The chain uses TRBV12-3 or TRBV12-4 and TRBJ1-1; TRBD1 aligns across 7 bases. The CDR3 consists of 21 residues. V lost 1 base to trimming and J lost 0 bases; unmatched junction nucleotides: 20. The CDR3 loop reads CASSLVFPGGQAPLMNTEAFF. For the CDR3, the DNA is TGTGCCAGCAGTTTAGTCTTTCCGGGAGGACAGGCACCGCTGATGAACACTGAAGCTTTCTTT.